Below, 28 T cell receptor beta chains from the same sample are listed, as sequenced in a study of T cell responses to AZD1222 COVID-19 vaccine. The data were produced by immunoSEQ multiplex PCR, yet TCRdb's version contains in-frame clones alone and is incomplete. The table shows 150,000 or so clones, with just over 90% occurring only once. This material consisted of peripheral blood, taken on day 0 of AZD1222 vaccination. These receptors originate from an adult in good health.

The chain employs TRBV28 and TRBJ1-4, with 7 bases fitting TRBD1. The germline CDR1 and CDR2 sequences are MDHEN and SYDVKM. The CDR3 covers 15 residues. V shed 2 bases and J 4 bases; nucleotides not matched to a gene: 4. The CDR3 nucleotides are TGTGCCAGCAGTTTACGGGGACAGTTTAATGAAAAACTGTTTTTT. This sequence encodes CASSLRGQFNEKLFF. Filled out from reference TRBV28 and TRBJ1-4, the complete variable domain reads DVKVTQSSRYLVKRTGEKVFLECVQDMDHENMFWYRQDPGLGLRLIYFSYDVKMKEKGDIPEGYSVSREKKERFSLILESASTNQTSMYLCASSLRGQFNEKLFFGSGTQLSVL.

This sequence joins TRBV7-2 and TRBJ1-5; a possible D gene is TRBD1 (6 bases). The CDR3 runs to 16 residues. Germline CDR1 reads SGHTA; CDR2 reads FQGNSA. V lost 3 bases, J lost 2 bases, and 14 bases lay in between. The CDR3 is CASSLDRGSRNQPQHF. The CDR3 DNA follows: TGTGCCAGCAGCTTGGACAGAGGATCTCGCAATCAGCCCCAGCATTTT.

A single count supports this clone. This rearrangement joins TRBV7-9 to TRBJ1-4; D gene uncertain. Germline-derived CDR1 and CDR2 are SEHNR and FQNEAQ (reference sequence). The CDR3 has 16 amino acids. V was shortened by 1 base and J by 7 bases, with 16 bases between the two germline ends. DNA of the CDR3: TGTGCCAGCAGCTTAGGGTCCGGGGTGTTGTCTGAAAAACTGTTTTTT. Protein product: CASSLGSGVLSEKLFF.

The genes are TRBV5-4 and TRBJ2-5; D not certain. The CDR3 length is 11 residues. The germline gives CDR1 SGHNT, CDR2 YYREEE (reference sequence). V lost 2 bases to trimming and J lost 2 bases, with 1 base between them. CDR3 amino acids: CASSFQETQYF. As DNA, the CDR3 is TGTGCCAGCAGCTTTCAAGAGACCCAGTACTTC.

The chain couples TRBV14 to TRBJ1-2; D is uncertain. The CDR3 sequence is 13 residues long. CDR1 is SGHDN and CDR2 is FVKESK in the germline V gene. V lost 2 bases to trimming and J lost 4 bases, with 8 bases between them. The CDR3 is CASSQRLSYGYTF. The DNA of the CDR3 is TGTGCCAGCAGCCAAAGACTGTCCTATGGCTACACCTTC.

CDR3 residues: CASSPGLNYGYTF. The CDR3 nucleotides read TGTGCCAGCAGCCCTGGACTTAACTATGGCTACACCTTC. The V call is TRBV12-3 or TRBV12-4, the J call TRBJ1-2; D is ambiguous. The CDR3 totals 13 residues. Trimming left V 6 bases short and J 1 base short, with 9 bases between.

The genes are TRBV7-9 and TRBJ2-5; tentatively, D is TRBD2 (7 bases). Trimming left V 4 bases short and J 4 bases short, with 16 bases between. This CDR3 has 15 residues. Germline CDR1 is SEHNR and CDR2 is FQNEAQ (reference sequence). CDR3 DNA sequence: TGTGCCAGCAGCTCCATAGGGGGGGCGGGAGAGACCCAGTACTTC. Encoded protein: CASSSIGGAGETQYF.

This clone was seen a single time. The chain is built from TRBV6-5 and TRBJ1-1; 8 nucleotides match TRBD1. The CDR3 has 14 residues. Germline-derived CDR1 and CDR2 are MNHEY and SVGAGI. The junction had 6 bases not matched to a gene; V was cut back by 8 bases and J by 1 base. The CDR3: CASQPGQENTEAFF. In DNA form, the CDR3 reads TGTGCCAGCCAACCGGGACAGGAGAACACTGAAGCTTTCTTT.

V and J are TRBV10-3 and TRBJ1-1, with D possibly TRBD1 on 6 matching bases. Germline V gene lookup returns CDR1 ENHRY and CDR2 SYGVKD. The CDR3 sequence is 14 residues long. The ends were cut back, 4 bases at V and 0 bases at J, with 9 bases in the middle. CDR3 protein: CAISGGGLNTEAFF. The CDR3 DNA follows: TGTGCCATCAGTGGAGGGGGTTTGAACACTGAAGCTTTCTTT.

V and J are TRBV7-8 and TRBJ2-3, with D hard to call. The V gene lost 1 base and the J gene lost 6 bases, with 11 bases spanning the gap. Germline-derived CDR1 and CDR2 are SGHVS and FQNEAQ. The CDR3 length is 14 residues. The CDR3 DNA reads TGTGCCAGCAGCTTAGGGGTTGGTTTGGATACGCAGTATTTT. This codes for CASSLGVGLDTQYF.

The chain joins TRBV6-5 to TRBJ1-1; the D gene is possibly TRBD1 (5 bases). The length of the CDR3 is 14 residues. From germline, CDR1 is MNHEY and CDR2 SVGAGI. The DNA of the CDR3 is TGTGCAACCACCAGAGGGGTTATGAACACTGAAGCTTTCTTT. Its protein product is CATTRGVMNTEAFF.

Written as DNA, the CDR3 is TGTGCCAGTACTGACCGCCGGGACACTTATCAGCCCCAGCATTTT. This encodes CASTDRRDTYQPQHF. This chain joins TRBV19 and TRBJ1-5; weak D call: TRBD1 (6 bases). Germline V gene sequence: CDR1 LNHDA, CDR2 SQIVND (reference sequence). The CDR3 extends over 15 amino acids. V was trimmed by 7 bases and J by 5 bases, leaving 18 bases between them.

This chain links TRBV5-1 with TRBJ1-3; TRBD1 matches at 8 bases. The CDR3 consists of 16 residues. CDR1 SGHRS and CDR2 YFSETQ come from the germline V gene. V trimming: 0 bases; J trimming: 2 bases; junction bases outside the gene matches: 4. CDR3 in amino acids: CASSLGTGITGNTIYF. The CDR3 DNA sequence: TGCGCCAGCAGCTTGGGGACAGGGATCACTGGAAACACCATATATTTT. The full variable domain, in which reference TRBV5-1 and TRBJ1-3 provide the parts outside the CDR3, is KAGVTQTPRYLIKTRGQQVTLSCSPISGHRSVSWYQQTPGQGLQFLFEYFSETQRNKGNFPGRFSGRQFSNSRSEMNVSTLELGDSALYLCASSLGTGITGNTIYFGEGSWLTVV.

Here the CDR3 reads CAISERGSSYEQYF. The CDR3 DNA is TGTGCCATCAGTGAACGGGGGAGCTCCTACGAGCAGTACTTC. The chain combines TRBV10-3 with TRBJ2-7; a possible D gene is TRBD2 (6 bases). The V gene's germline CDR1 is ENHRY and CDR2 SYGVKD. The CDR3 covers 14 residues. The ends were cut back, 3 bases at V and 0 bases at J, with 9 bases in the middle.

This rearrangement joins TRBV11-2 to TRBJ1-5; no reliable D call. Per the germline V gene, CDR1 is SGHAT and CDR2 is FQNNGV. The V and J ends lost 5 bases and 4 bases respectively, with 9 bases between them. The CDR3 runs 13 residues. CDR3 nucleotides: TGTGCCAGCAGCCGGATATCAAATCAGCCCCAGCATTTT. Translation: CASSRISNQPQHF.

This sequence joins TRBV4-2 and TRBJ2-1; 9 bases are shared with TRBD2. Looked up from germline, CDR1 is LGHNA and CDR2 is YNFKEQ. The CDR3 is made up of 17 amino acids. The V segment lost 0 bases and the J segment 2 bases; nucleotides outside the gene matches: 5. CDR3 sequence (DNA): TGTGCCAGCAGCCAAGATTTGGTAGCGGGGGCCTACAATGAGCAGTTCTTC. Its translation is CASSQDLVAGAYNEQFF.

The chain employs TRBV12-3 or TRBV12-4 and TRBJ1-1, with D unresolved. The CDR3 runs to 13 residues. V lost 6 bases, J lost 1 base, and 9 bases lay in between. The CDR3 here is CASSWGRNTEAFF. The CDR3 DNA is TGTGCCAGCAGCTGGGGAAGGAACACTGAAGCTTTCTTT.

V usage is TRBV7-3 and J usage is TRBJ2-5; D call uncertain. Germline values: CDR1 SGHTA, CDR2 FQGTGA. Between the trimmed V and J ends, which lost 0 bases and 14 bases, there was a span of 16 bases. The CDR3 totals 13 residues. The CDR3 is CASSLTRIGRYYF. The CDR3 DNA sequence: TGTGCCAGCAGCTTAACGCGTATAGGAAGGTACTACTTC.

The chain is built from TRBV11-2 and TRBJ1-3; 11 nucleotides match TRBD1. The J segment lost 0 bases and the V segment lost 8 bases, leaving 3 bases of the junction unmatched. The CDR3 is made up of 15 amino acids. In germline, CDR1 is SGHAT, CDR2 FQNNGV. The CDR3 loop is CASRTGGSSGNTIYF. CDR3 bases: TGTGCCAGCCGGACAGGGGGCTCCTCTGGAAACACCATATATTTT.

This chain connects TRBV2 to TRBJ1-5, with 7 bases aligning to TRBD1. This CDR3 region has 14 residues. The V segment lost 7 bases and the J segment 5 bases; nucleotides outside the gene matches: 8. Germline CDR1 and CDR2: SNHLY and FYNNEI. The CDR3, as DNA: TGTGCCAGCAATGGAGACAGGGACGATCAGCCCCAGCATTTT. It translates to CASNGDRDDQPQHF.

The chain combines TRBV5-8 with TRBJ2-2, with a weak D call TRBD2 (6 bases). The CDR3 extends over 17 amino acids. The V gene lost 0 bases and the J gene lost 6 bases, with 18 bases spanning the gap. CDR1 is SGHTS, CDR2 YDEGEE, per germline. The CDR3 sequence is CASSLVVELAGAGELFF. In DNA, the CDR3 is TGTGCCAGCAGCTTGGTCGTAGAACTAGCTGGGGCCGGGGAGCTGTTTTTT.

The V call is TRBV5-3, the J call TRBJ1-3; D is perhaps TRBD1 (5 bases). TRBV5-3 is annotated as an ORF whose role is uncertain. This CDR3 spans 15 amino acids. Trimming removed 0 bases from V and 3 bases from J, with 10 bases in between. The CDR3 nucleotides read TGTGCCAGAAGCTTGGAAAGGAGGGGTGGAAACACCATATATTTT. Translation: CARSLERRGGNTIYF.

This chain joins TRBV19 and TRBJ1-2; maybe TRBD1 (5 bases). The CDR3 loop spans 13 amino acids. Germline CDR1 and CDR2: LNHDA and SQIVND (reference sequence). Trimming cost V 6 bases and J 4 bases, with 12 bases left between them. CDR3 bases: TGTGCCAGTAGCCCCCCGGGGACCTATGGCTACACCTTC. Its translation is CASSPPGTYGYTF.

This rearrangement joins TRBV7-2 to TRBJ1-4; D is uncertain. The ends were cut back, 2 bases at V and 6 bases at J, with 10 bases in the middle. From germline, CDR1 is SGHTA and CDR2 FQGNSA. The CDR3 sequence is 14 residues long. CDR3 nucleotides: TGTGCCAGCAGCTTACTCGTAACCGATGAAAAACTGTTTTTT. Translated, it gives CASSLLVTDEKLFF.

J is TRBJ2-2 and V is TRBV11-3; no reliable D call. The CDR3 is made up of 14 amino acids. Germline CDR1 is SGHNT and CDR2 is YENEEA. Trimming cost V 5 bases and J 4 bases, with 11 bases left between them. The CDR3 DNA sequence: TGTGCCAGCAGCATCCCAGATAGCACCGGGGAGCTGTTTTTT. Its translation: CASSIPDSTGELFF. The variable domain in full, with the rest retrieved from reference TRBV11-3 and TRBJ2-2, is EAGVVQSPRYKIIEKKQPVAFWCNPISGHNTLYWYLQNLGQGPELLIRYENEEAVDDSQLPKDRFSAERLKGVDSTLKIQPAELGDSAVYLCASSIPDSTGELFFGEGSRLTVL.

This sequence joins TRBV28 and TRBJ1-5, with 10 nucleotides matching TRBD1. Germline V gene data show CDR1 as MDHEN and CDR2 as SYDVKM. Trimming at V came to 6 bases and at J to 6 bases, leaving 8 bases not matched to a gene. The CDR3 length is 15 residues. The CDR3 bases are TGTGCCAGCAGGCCCCCCGGGACAGGGGTTCAGCCCCAGCATTTT. This encodes CASRPPGTGVQPQHF.

This chain joins TRBV29-1 and TRBJ1-5; 7 bases are shared with TRBD1. The length of the CDR3 is 12 residues. The V segment lost 7 bases and the J segment 3 bases; nucleotides outside the gene matches: 3. Germline assignment: CDR1 SQVTM and CDR2 ANQGSEA. The CDR3 DNA is TGCAGCGGGGACAGCCTCAATCAGCCCCAGCATTTT. Translating it yields CSGDSLNQPQHF.

The chain links TRBV27 to TRBJ2-7; the D is unclear. Germline V lookup: CDR1 MNHEY, CDR2 SMNVEV (reference sequence). Between the trimmed V and J ends, which lost 3 bases and 1 base, there was a span of 25 bases. There are 19 residues in the CDR3. The CDR3 loop reads CASSFEIPAQDLSSYEQYF. DNA for the CDR3: TGTGCCAGCAGTTTCGAAATCCCCGCTCAGGACCTCTCTTCCTACGAGCAGTACTTC.